These 15 T cell receptor beta chains share one sample of origin, sequenced in a study of kidney transplant recipient with SARS-CoV-2 infection. TCRdb passed the reads through MiXCR, listing each CDR3 protein once. The profile covers some 220,000 distinct CDR3 sequences, with around 30% appearing a single time and roughly 7% taken by the ten largest. Sequences were derived from a blood sample, sampled at baseline and on day 111 from a kidney transplant recipient. All receptors derive from a male patient aged 25-45 years who had COVID-19 and was a kidney transplant recipient. Certain T cells may be donor cells from the graft.

With respect to this clonotype: A much larger clone sits a single nucleotide away, making a read error possible. This chain links TRBV7-6 with TRBJ2-2, with 12 bases that match TRBD1. The CDR3 is 15 residues long. Germline CDR1 is SGHVS and CDR2 is FNYEAQ. The CDR3 coding sequence is TGTGCCAGCAGCCTGGGACAGGGGGCCATCGGGGAGCTGTCTTTT. Translated: CASSLGQGAIGELSF.

This clonotype was seen many times. The chain has TRBV3-2 and TRBJ1-6; the table's TRBD1 call for D was not verified on the DNA. TRBV3-2 is tagged as a pseudogene. The CDR3 totals 14 residues. Written as DNA, the CDR3 is TGTGCCAGCAGATCGACAGGGGTGGATTCACCCCTCCACTTT. It yields the protein CASRSTGVDSPLHF.

As regards this clonotype: A much larger clone is a single base away; this may be a read error. The chain links TRBV19 to TRBJ2-2; no clear D. CDR1 is LNHDA and CDR2 is SQIVND in the germline V gene (reference sequence). This CDR3 comprises 14 residues. CDR3 residues: CTSSIYWNTGELFF. DNA of the CDR3: TGTACCAGTAGTATATATTGGAACACCGGGGAGCTGTTTTTT.

This clonotype was recorded at least ten times. V is TRBV3-1 and J is TRBJ1-1; no firm D call. Germline CDR1 LGHDT, CDR2 YNNKEL (reference sequence). CDR3 length: 17 residues. V was shortened by 4 bases and J by 4 bases, with 22 bases between the two germline ends. CDR3 in amino acids: CASSRQTPISIRTEAFF. DNA of the CDR3: TGTGCCAGCAGCCGGCAAACTCCCATTTCAATTCGCACTGAAGCTTTCTTT.

Of note for this clonotype: A clone one base away is much larger, so this may be a read error. This chain links TRBV6-1 with TRBJ2-7; D may be TRBD2 (7 bases). CDR1 is MNHNS and CDR2 is SASEGT in the germline V gene. The CDR3 runs 14 residues. The CDR3 region is CAGSAGRGTYEQYF. The CDR3 nucleotides are TGTGCCGGCAGTGCGGGGCGGGGGACATACGAGCAGTACTTC.

On this clonotype: A much larger clone lies one base from this, so it may be a read error. This chain connects TRBV20-1 to TRBJ1-6, with D possibly being TRBD1 (5 bases). Germline-derived CDR1 and CDR2 are DFQATT and SNEGSKA (reference sequence). This CDR3 region has 16 residues. In DNA form, the CDR3 reads TGCGGTGCTAAGCGGGGCAGCGGGGTTTTCGATTCACCCCTCCACTTT. This gives the protein CGAKRGSGVFDSPLHF.

On this clonotype itself: Possible read error: a much larger clone is one base away. The J gene is TRBJ1-2, the V gene TRBV16; no firm D call. Germline-derived CDR1 and CDR2 are KGHSY and FQNENV. This CDR3 spans 17 amino acids. The CDR3 loop is CASSSKVVVRKTYGCTF. The CDR3, as DNA: TGTGCCAGCAGCAGCAAGGTGGTCGTTAGAAAGACCTATGGCTGCACCTTC.

This clonotype was counted many times. The chain uses TRBV6-2 or TRBV6-3 and TRBJ2-7, with TRBD1 as a possible D gene (5 bases). V gave up 2 bases and J gave up 3 bases, with 11 bases separating them. The germline CDR1 and CDR2 sequences are MNHEY and SVGEGT. The CDR3 totals 14 residues. The CDR3 loop reads CASSYLQDHYEQYF. The DNA for the CDR3 is TGTGCCAGCAGTTACCTACAGGACCACTACGAGCAGTACTTC.

As to this clonotype: It may be a read error: a sequence one base away is much more abundant. The V gene is TRBV29-1, the J gene TRBJ2-6; no reliable D call. The CDR3 is made up of 12 amino acids. Germline V gives CDR1 SQVTM, CDR2 ANQGSEA. The CDR3 sequence is CSVRTTANALTF. The CDR3 nucleotides are TGCAGCGTTAGGACCACCGCCAACGCCCTGACTTTC.

This clonotype has at least ten counts. CDR3 residues: CASILGTGNTIYF. For the CDR3, the DNA is TGTGCCAGCATACTTGGGACGGGAAACACCATATATTTT. The chain has TRBV6-2 or TRBV6-3 and TRBJ1-3; maybe TRBD1 (5 bases). Trimming took 7 bases from V and 4 from J, leaving 11 bases between them. The CDR3 spans 13 residues. Germline assignment: CDR1 MNHEY and CDR2 SVGEGT.

With respect to this clonotype: A read error may be the cause here, since a much bigger clone is one base away. This chain joins TRBV12-3 or TRBV12-4 and TRBJ2-4; 7 bases line up with TRBD2. CDR3 length: 15 residues. The CDR3 is CASSLAGGSVHEQHF. The CDR3 nucleotides are TGTGCCAGCAGTTTGGCGGGCGGGAGTGTCCACGAGCAGCACTTC.

This clonotype appeared many times. The chain combines TRBV20-1 with TRBJ2-1, with 7 positions matching TRBD2. Trimming took 0 bases from V and 2 from J; bases not matched to a gene: 7. CDR3 length equals 16 residues. Germline V gene lookup returns CDR1 DFQATT and CDR2 SNEGSKA (reference sequence). CDR3 sequence reads: CSARDRERDPYNEQFF. CDR3 coding DNA: TGCAGTGCTAGAGATAGGGAGCGGGACCCCTACAATGAGCAGTTCTTC.

This clonotype was detected many times. The chain carries TRBV9 and TRBJ2-7, with 10 bases that match TRBD1. V trimming: 3 bases; J trimming: 2 bases; junction bases outside the gene matches: 5. The CDR3 length is 15 residues. Germline V lookup: CDR1 SGDLS, CDR2 YYNGEE. In DNA, the CDR3 is TGTGCCAGCAGCGAAGGGACAGGGGATGCCTACGAGCAGTACTTC. Translated, it gives CASSEGTGDAYEQYF.

The rearrangement links TRBV10-1 to TRBJ1-2; TRBD1 is a possible D gene (6 bases). This CDR3 contains 17 residues. Between the trimmed V and J ends, which lost 5 bases and 4 bases, there was a span of 23 bases. Germline V gives CDR1 WNHNN, CDR2 SYGVQD (reference sequence). The CDR3 bases are TGCGCCAGCAGTAAGCCGACAGGATCGCGAAAGACCTATGGCTACACCTTC. Its protein is CASSKPTGSRKTYGYTF.

Comment on this clonotype: A much larger clone lies one base from this, so it may be a read error. The V gene is TRBV18, the J gene TRBJ1-4; D gene unclear. Germline lookup yields CDR1 KGHSH and CDR2 LQKENI. The CDR3 contains 14 residues. The CDR3 DNA is TGTGCCGGCTCGGGCTCCGGGCAGAATGAAAAACTGTTTTTT. Its translation is CAGSGSGQNEKLFF.